Below are 10 T cell receptor beta chains sequenced from a single sample in a study of blood T cell repertoires in COVID-19. Profiled with immunoSEQ multiplex PCR; TCRdb holds only in-frame clones, not every one. The table records around 100,000 clones, 84% of them present only once. The source material was peripheral blood. The receptors originated from a woman aged 40 to 50 with acute or convalescent COVID-19.

The chain uses TRBV14 and TRBJ1-2, with D maybe TRBD1 (6 bases). The CDR3 loop spans 14 amino acids. Germline CDR1 is SGHDN and CDR2 is FVKESK. The V and J ends lost 5 bases and 7 bases respectively, with 17 bases between them. This chain's CDR3 is CASSGPEGVGGYTF. Written as DNA, the CDR3 is TGTGCCAGCAGCGGCCCCGAGGGGGTTGGTGGCTACACCTTC.

About this clone: The same CDR3 arises from other DNA sequences in this sample as well. V is TRBV11-3 and J is TRBJ1-2; possible D gene TRBD1, 5 bases. Trimming took 2 bases from V and 5 from J, leaving 6 bases between them. Germline V gives CDR1 SGHNT, CDR2 YENEEA. This CDR3 is built from 12 residues. The CDR3 nucleotides are TGTGCCAGCAGCTTATCAGGGTATGGCTACACCTTC. Translated: CASSLSGYGYTF.

This clone was counted a single time. The DNA of the CDR3 is TGTGCCAGCAGTCCCCGGGACAGGGTAGAAAAACTGTTTTTT. This encodes CASSPRDRVEKLFF. The chain is built from TRBV28 and TRBJ1-4; the match to TRBD1 covers 9 bases. The ends lost 5 bases at V and 8 bases at J; junction bases unmatched: 6. The CDR3 extends over 14 amino acids. Looked up from germline, CDR1 is MDHEN and CDR2 is SYDVKM.

A note on this clone: Distinct nucleotide sequences in the sample also encode this CDR3. The chain recombines TRBV7-9 with TRBJ1-1; a possible D gene is TRBD1 (6 bases). Trimming stripped 4 bases from V and 2 bases from J, with 8 bases between. Germline V CDR1 and CDR2: SEHNR, FQNEAQ (reference sequence). This CDR3 comprises 13 residues. The CDR3 loop is CASSSQGNTEAFF. In DNA form, the CDR3 reads TGTGCCAGCAGCTCACAGGGAAACACTGAAGCTTTCTTT. Filled out from reference TRBV7-9 and TRBJ1-1, the complete variable domain reads DTGVSQNPRHKITKRGQNVTFRCDPISEHNRLYWYRQTLGQGPEFLTYFQNEAQLEKSRLLSDRFSAERPKGSFSTLEIQRTEQGDSAMYLCASSSQGNTEAFFGQGTRLTVV.

The chain has TRBV4-3 and TRBJ1-4, with D possibly matching TRBD1 (5 bases). Germline loops: CDR1 LGHNA, CDR2 YSLEER. The CDR3 is 14 amino acids. V was cut by 0 bases and J by 8 bases, with 10 bases left in between. CDR3 DNA: TGCGCCAGCAGCCAAGAGGGGCGGGAGGAAAAACTGTTTTTT. The encoded protein is CASSQEGREEKLFF.

With regard to this clone: One end of the junction does not line up with germline, which may come from a read error. The chain carries TRBV10-3 and TRBJ1-2, with D maybe TRBD1 (6 bases). Germline CDR1 reads ENHRY; CDR2 reads SYGVKD. The CDR3 runs to 10 residues. The CDR3 sequence is CAIGDRSIIF. The CDR3 bases are TGTGCCATCGGAGACAGGTCAATAATATTC.

The chain links TRBV9 to TRBJ2-7; the match to TRBD1 covers 7 bases. The CDR3 sequence is 14 residues long. The junction had 3 bases not matched to a gene; V was cut back by 0 bases and J by 3 bases. Germline lookup yields CDR1 SGDLS and CDR2 YYNGEE. This CDR3 is CASSVGQGGYEQYF. In DNA form, the CDR3 reads TGTGCCAGCAGCGTAGGACAGGGTGGCTACGAGCAGTACTTC. Together with reference TRBV9 and TRBJ2-7, the CDR3 gives the full variable domain: DSGVTQTPKHLITATGQRVTLRCSPRSGDLSVYWYQQSLDQGLQFLIQYYNGEERAKGNILERFSAQQFPDLHSELNLSSLELGDSALYFCASSVGQGGYEQYFGPGTRLTVT.

This chain connects TRBV6-6 to TRBJ1-2; 7 bases map to TRBD1. The CDR3 consists of 14 residues. V lost 6 bases, J lost 5 bases, and 9 bases stayed unmatched. CDR1 MNHNY and CDR2 SVGAGI come from the germline V gene (reference sequence). The CDR3 nucleotides read TGTGCCAGCAGCCTCCACAGGGGAGGTTATGGCTACACCTTC. It yields the protein CASSLHRGGYGYTF.

The chain combines TRBV5-1 with TRBJ2-3, with TRBD2 matching 13 bases. The V gene end was trimmed by 4 bases and the J gene end by 0 bases; junction bases not matched to a gene: 11. This CDR3 contains 19 residues. Germline CDR1 is SGHRS and CDR2 is YFSETQ. CDR3 in DNA: TGCGCCAGCAGCCCAGGACTAGCGGGGGCCCCGACTAGCACAGATACGCAGTATTTT. This translates into CASSPGLAGAPTSTDTQYF.

The gene calls are TRBV6-5 and TRBJ1-1; 7 nucleotides match TRBD1. CDR3 size: 12 residues. Trimming took 2 bases from V and 11 from J; bases not matched to a gene: 5. Germline assignment: CDR1 MNHEY and CDR2 SVGAGI. CDR3 DNA: TGTGCCAGCAGTTACCTAACAGGGGAGGCTTTCTTT. This codes for CASSYLTGEAFF.